The rows below give T cell receptor beta chains drawn from one sample of a study of shared clonotypes between healthy human individuals. Profiling relied on immunoSEQ multiplex PCR, and the TCRdb table lists in-frame clones only, not all of them. The sample holds over a million clones; 95% to 99% are singletons and the top ten take approximately 0.45%. Sample: naive CD4+ T cells sorted from blood. The source is a man younger than 45 in good health. Each CDR3 is given with its conserved first and last residue. Fields, in order: J gene, D gene, V gene, clone size, CDR3 DNA, CDR3 protein. The D gene is left open where the match is weak. Rows may omit the clone size; those that give it use once, few, many or a size class.

j_call: TRBJ2-3
d_call: TRBD2
v_call: TRBV5-1
clone_size: -
cdr3_nt: TGCGCCAGCAGCTTGGGGACTAGCGGGACGGCAGATACGCAGTATTTT
cdr3_aa: CASSLGTSGTADTQYF

j_call: TRBJ2-7
d_call: TRBD1
v_call: TRBV11-2
clone_size: -
cdr3_nt: TGTGCCAGCAGCCCCCGTGGGACAGGGTATTACGAGCAGTACTTC
cdr3_aa: CASSPRGTGYYEQYF

j_call: TRBJ2-2
d_call: -
v_call: TRBV4-3
clone_size: -
cdr3_nt: TGCGCCAGCAGCCAAGGGGGTGTCCCGGCATATAGGACCGGGGAGCTGTTTTTT
cdr3_aa: CASSQGGVPAYRTGELFF

j_call: TRBJ2-3
d_call: TRBD1
v_call: TRBV4-1
clone_size: -
cdr3_nt: TGCGCCAGCAGCCCGTACGGGACAGGGGGCGGAACAGATACGCAGTATTTT
cdr3_aa: CASSPYGTGGGTDTQYF

j_call: TRBJ1-2
d_call: -
v_call: TRBV28
clone_size: -
cdr3_nt: TGTGCCAGCAGTTCGAGAAATCCCTTTGGCTACACCTTC
cdr3_aa: CASSSRNPFGYTF

j_call: TRBJ2-1
d_call: -
v_call: TRBV11-2
clone_size: -
cdr3_nt: TGTGCCAGCAGCTTACGGGACTGGCCCTTGAGTGAGCAGTTCTTC
cdr3_aa: CASSLRDWPLSEQFF

j_call: TRBJ2-7
d_call: -
v_call: TRBV28
clone_size: -
cdr3_nt: TGTGCCAGCAGCACCCCCCGCCCCAGCAGCGAGCAGTACTTC
cdr3_aa: CASSTPRPSSEQYF

j_call: TRBJ1-4
d_call: -
v_call: TRBV5-5
clone_size: -
cdr3_nt: TGTGCCAGCAGCTTAGAAGCAACTAATGAAAAACTGTTTTTT
cdr3_aa: CASSLEATNEKLFF

j_call: TRBJ2-2
d_call: -
v_call: TRBV7-9
clone_size: once
cdr3_nt: TGTGCCAGCAGCCCTAGGGGGACTACCAGAAACGCCGGGGAGCTGTTTTTT
cdr3_aa: CASSPRGTTRNAGELFF

j_call: TRBJ2-3
d_call: -
v_call: TRBV5-1
clone_size: -
cdr3_nt: TGCGCCAGCAGCCCCGGGACAACAACCACAGATACGCAGTATTTT
cdr3_aa: CASSPGTTTTDTQYF

j_call: TRBJ1-5
d_call: -
v_call: TRBV28
clone_size: -
cdr3_nt: TGTGCCAGCACTACAGGGAGGAATCAGCCCCAGCATTTT
cdr3_aa: CASTTGRNQPQHF

j_call: TRBJ2-7
d_call: TRBD1
v_call: TRBV27
clone_size: -
cdr3_nt: TGTGCCAGCAGTTTCGGGGCAGGGGGCCCCTACGAGCAGTACTTC
cdr3_aa: CASSFGAGGPYEQYF

j_call: TRBJ2-1
d_call: -
v_call: TRBV28
clone_size: -
cdr3_nt: TGTGCCAGCAGCCCCCCTGCCAGGATTGGGTTGCAGTTCTTC
cdr3_aa: CASSPPARIGLQFF

j_call: TRBJ2-2
d_call: -
v_call: TRBV7-2
clone_size: -
cdr3_nt: TGTGCCAGCAGCTTCTACAGCACCGGGGAGCTGTTTTTT
cdr3_aa: CASSFYSTGELFF

j_call: TRBJ2-1
d_call: -
v_call: TRBV18
clone_size: -
cdr3_nt: TGTGCCAGCTCACCACCGAGGGACTCCCAAGCCTCCTACAATGAGCAGTTCTTC
cdr3_aa: CASSPPRDSQASYNEQFF

j_call: TRBJ2-7
d_call: TRBD1
v_call: TRBV18
clone_size: once
cdr3_nt: TGTGCCAGCTCACTCTTGGGACAGACCTACGAGCAGTACTTC
cdr3_aa: CASSLLGQTYEQYF

j_call: TRBJ2-3
d_call: -
v_call: TRBV11-2
clone_size: -
cdr3_nt: TGTGCCAGCACCTTTAGGTGGGATACGCAGTATTTT
cdr3_aa: CASTFRWDTQYF

j_call: TRBJ2-2
d_call: -
v_call: TRBV27
clone_size: -
cdr3_nt: TGTGCCAGCACCGACCAAAAGGGACACTCGAACACCGGGGAGCTGTTTTTT
cdr3_aa: CASTDQKGHSNTGELFF

j_call: TRBJ1-4
d_call: TRBD1
v_call: TRBV13
clone_size: -
cdr3_nt: TGTGCCAGCAGCTTATATTTCGGGACAGGGGTTGGGAATGAAAAACTGTTTTTT
cdr3_aa: CASSLYFGTGVGNEKLFF

j_call: TRBJ2-2
d_call: -
v_call: TRBV11-3
clone_size: -
cdr3_nt: TGTGCCAGCAGCTTATTGTGGAACACCGGGGAGCTGTTTTTT
cdr3_aa: CASSLLWNTGELFF

j_call: TRBJ1-4
d_call: TRBD1
v_call: TRBV11-2
clone_size: -
cdr3_nt: TGTGCCAGCAGCTTGCGGACAGGACATGAAAAACTGTTTTTT
cdr3_aa: CASSLRTGHEKLFF

j_call: TRBJ2-2
d_call: TRBD1
v_call: TRBV6-1
clone_size: -
cdr3_nt: TGTGCCAGCGGGACAGGGGTGCACACCGGGGAGCTGTTTTTT
cdr3_aa: CASGTGVHTGELFF

j_call: TRBJ2-1
d_call: TRBD1
v_call: TRBV7-3
clone_size: -
cdr3_nt: TGTGCCAGCAGCTTACAAGGGGGCGCGGGCTACAATGAGCAGTTCTTC
cdr3_aa: CASSLQGGAGYNEQFF

j_call: TRBJ2-3
d_call: -
v_call: TRBV14
clone_size: -
cdr3_nt: TGTGCCAGCAGCCCAAGGAAACGGGAGATAACAGATACGCAGTATTTT
cdr3_aa: CASSPRKREITDTQYF

j_call: TRBJ2-5
d_call: -
v_call: TRBV28
clone_size: -
cdr3_nt: TGTGCCAGCAGTCGGACAGATCAAGAGACCCAGTACTTC
cdr3_aa: CASSRTDQETQYF

j_call: TRBJ2-7
d_call: TRBD2
v_call: TRBV29-1
clone_size: -
cdr3_nt: TGCAGCGCTTGGCTTGGGGGGCCGGGACTAGCCGCGAGCTCCTACGAGCAGTACTTC
cdr3_aa: CSAWLGGPGLAASSYEQYF

j_call: TRBJ2-1
d_call: -
v_call: TRBV7-3
clone_size: -
cdr3_nt: TGTGCCAGCAGCTCTCCCGGCAATGAGCAGTTCTTC
cdr3_aa: CASSSPGNEQFF

j_call: TRBJ1-2
d_call: -
v_call: TRBV21-1
clone_size: -
cdr3_nt: TGTGCCAGCAGCAAAGGGCAACCAGGCTACACCTTC
cdr3_aa: CASSKGQPGYTF

j_call: TRBJ1-5
d_call: -
v_call: TRBV19
clone_size: -
cdr3_nt: TGTGCCAGTAGTATAGTTCGGTCAGGGGCCTCCAATCAGCCCCAGCATTTT
cdr3_aa: CASSIVRSGASNQPQHF

j_call: TRBJ2-2
d_call: TRBD1
v_call: TRBV18
clone_size: -
cdr3_nt: TGTGCCAGCTCACGTCGGGAGACCGGGACAGGAAGCACCGGGGAGCTGTTTTTT
cdr3_aa: CASSRRETGTGSTGELFF

j_call: TRBJ2-5
d_call: -
v_call: TRBV15
clone_size: -
cdr3_nt: TGTGCCACCAGCAGGGAGCAGACCCAGTACTTC
cdr3_aa: CATSREQTQYF

j_call: TRBJ2-7
d_call: -
v_call: TRBV15
clone_size: once
cdr3_nt: TGTGCCACCAGCCCTCTTACAGGGAGGTCCTACGAGCAGTACTTC
cdr3_aa: CATSPLTGRSYEQYF

j_call: TRBJ2-2
d_call: -
v_call: TRBV29-1
clone_size: -
cdr3_nt: TGCAGCGTGAGGGACACCGGGGAGCTGTTTTTT
cdr3_aa: CSVRDTGELFF

j_call: TRBJ2-7
d_call: -
v_call: TRBV6-1
clone_size: -
cdr3_nt: TGTGCCAGCAGTGAAGTTGGCTACGAGCAGTACTTC
cdr3_aa: CASSEVGYEQYF

j_call: TRBJ2-1
d_call: -
v_call: TRBV29-1
clone_size: -
cdr3_nt: TGCAGCGGAGGGAGCTCCTACAATGAGCAGTTCTTC
cdr3_aa: CSGGSSYNEQFF

j_call: TRBJ1-1
d_call: -
v_call: TRBV5-1
clone_size: -
cdr3_nt: TGCGCCAGCAGCTTGGCGGGGGGCACGGTGAACACTGAAGCTTTCTTT
cdr3_aa: CASSLAGGTVNTEAFF

j_call: TRBJ2-1
d_call: -
v_call: TRBV7-2
clone_size: -
cdr3_nt: TGTGCCAGCAGCACGCCGGCGGGCAGCCACAATGAGCAGTTCTTC
cdr3_aa: CASSTPAGSHNEQFF

j_call: TRBJ1-4
d_call: TRBD1
v_call: TRBV7-9
clone_size: -
cdr3_nt: TGTGCCAGCAGCTCCAACACCGGGACAGGGGCTAATGAAAAACTGTTTTTT
cdr3_aa: CASSSNTGTGANEKLFF

j_call: TRBJ1-1
d_call: -
v_call: TRBV10-3
clone_size: -
cdr3_nt: TGTGCCATCAGTGCGCTCTCGAACACTGAAGCTTTCTTT
cdr3_aa: CAISALSNTEAFF

j_call: TRBJ2-3
d_call: -
v_call: TRBV19
clone_size: once
cdr3_nt: TGTGCCAGTAGTATATCACTAATTCGCACAGATACGCAGTATTTT
cdr3_aa: CASSISLIRTDTQYF

j_call: TRBJ2-5
d_call: TRBD1
v_call: TRBV7-8
clone_size: -
cdr3_nt: TGTGCCAGCAGCTTCGCTTGGACAGGGGGGGAGACCCAGTACTTC
cdr3_aa: CASSFAWTGGETQYF

j_call: TRBJ1-3
d_call: -
v_call: TRBV14
clone_size: -
cdr3_nt: TGTGCCAGCAGCCGATTCGTGGGGTTTGGAAACACCATATATTTT
cdr3_aa: CASSRFVGFGNTIYF

j_call: TRBJ2-1
d_call: TRBD2
v_call: TRBV14
clone_size: -
cdr3_nt: TGTGCCAGCAGCAAACAAGCGGGACATGAGCAGTTCTTC
cdr3_aa: CASSKQAGHEQFF

j_call: TRBJ1-2
d_call: -
v_call: TRBV6-1
clone_size: -
cdr3_nt: TGTGCCAGCAGTGAATTTCCTAGGGTTACGAACTATGGCTACACCTTC
cdr3_aa: CASSEFPRVTNYGYTF

j_call: TRBJ2-1
d_call: TRBD1
v_call: TRBV10-3
clone_size: -
cdr3_nt: TGTGCCATTGATAGGGGGACAGGGAACAATGAGCAGTTCTTC
cdr3_aa: CAIDRGTGNNEQFF

j_call: TRBJ2-3
d_call: -
v_call: TRBV6-5
clone_size: -
cdr3_nt: TGTGCCAGCGCATCAACACGGACAGGCACAGATACGCAGTATTTT
cdr3_aa: CASASTRTGTDTQYF

j_call: TRBJ1-5
d_call: -
v_call: TRBV9
clone_size: -
cdr3_nt: TGTGCCAGCAGCCGGGAGGGGAGCAATCAGCCCCAGCATTTT
cdr3_aa: CASSREGSNQPQHF

j_call: TRBJ2-4
d_call: -
v_call: TRBV11-2
clone_size: once
cdr3_nt: TGTGCCAGCAGCTTAGATCTAGAGAGCTTTGGGAACCTAGCCAAAAACATTCAGTACTTC
cdr3_aa: CASSLDLESFGNLAKNIQYF

j_call: TRBJ2-3
d_call: TRBD2
v_call: TRBV5-1
clone_size: -
cdr3_nt: TGCGCCAGCAGCGCCGGGACTAGCCTTGATACGCAGTATTTT
cdr3_aa: CASSAGTSLDTQYF